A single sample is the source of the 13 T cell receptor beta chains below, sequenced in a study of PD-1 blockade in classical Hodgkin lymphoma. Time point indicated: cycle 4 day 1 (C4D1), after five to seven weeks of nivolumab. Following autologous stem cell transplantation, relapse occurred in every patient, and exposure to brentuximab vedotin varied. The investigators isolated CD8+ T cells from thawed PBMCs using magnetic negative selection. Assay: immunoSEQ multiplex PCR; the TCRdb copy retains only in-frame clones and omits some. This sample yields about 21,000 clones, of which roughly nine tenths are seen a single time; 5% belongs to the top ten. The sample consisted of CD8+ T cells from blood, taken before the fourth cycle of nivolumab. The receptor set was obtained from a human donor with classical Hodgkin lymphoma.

CDR3 bases: TGTGCCAGCAGCTTAATGGGGCTGGACGAGCAGTACTTC. This gives the protein CASSLMGLDEQYF. The rearrangement uses TRBV11-1 and TRBJ2-7; D might be TRBD1 (5 bases). CDR1 is SGHAT, CDR2 FQDESV, per germline (reference sequence). The CDR3 length is 13 residues. V was shortened by 2 bases and J by 5 bases, with 10 bases between the two germline ends.

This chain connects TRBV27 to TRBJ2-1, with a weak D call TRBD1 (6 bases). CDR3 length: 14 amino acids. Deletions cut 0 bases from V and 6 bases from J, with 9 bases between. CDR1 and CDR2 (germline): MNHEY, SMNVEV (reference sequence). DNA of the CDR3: TGTGCCAGCAGTTTATCTAGGGGGACCAATGAGCAGTTCTTC. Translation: CASSLSRGTNEQFF.

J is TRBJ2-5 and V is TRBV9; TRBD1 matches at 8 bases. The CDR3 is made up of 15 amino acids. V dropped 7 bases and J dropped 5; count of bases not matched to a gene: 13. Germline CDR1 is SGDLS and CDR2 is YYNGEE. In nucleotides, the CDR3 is TGTGCCAGCTCCTCAGGGGGCTCCTTCCGGGAGACCCAGTACTTC. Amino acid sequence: CASSSGGSFRETQYF.

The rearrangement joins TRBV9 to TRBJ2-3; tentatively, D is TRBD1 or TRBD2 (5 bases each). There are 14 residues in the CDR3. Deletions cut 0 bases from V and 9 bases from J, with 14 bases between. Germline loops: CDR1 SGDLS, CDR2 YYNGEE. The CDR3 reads CASSVAGFRETQYF. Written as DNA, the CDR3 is TGTGCCAGCAGCGTAGCCGGATTCAGGGAGACGCAGTATTTT.

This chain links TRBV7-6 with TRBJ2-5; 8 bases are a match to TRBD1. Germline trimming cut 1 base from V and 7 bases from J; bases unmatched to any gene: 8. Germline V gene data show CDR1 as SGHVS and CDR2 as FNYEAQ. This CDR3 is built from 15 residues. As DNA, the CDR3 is TGTGCCAGCAGCTTAGTTGCAGGGGGCGCAGCGACCCAGTACTTC. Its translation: CASSLVAGGAATQYF.

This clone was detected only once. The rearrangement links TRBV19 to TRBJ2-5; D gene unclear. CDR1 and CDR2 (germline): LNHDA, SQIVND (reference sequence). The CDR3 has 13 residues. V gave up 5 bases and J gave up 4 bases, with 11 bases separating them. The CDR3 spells CASSSLGSETQYF. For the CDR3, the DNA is TGTGCCAGTAGTTCCCTCGGTTCAGAGACCCAGTACTTC.

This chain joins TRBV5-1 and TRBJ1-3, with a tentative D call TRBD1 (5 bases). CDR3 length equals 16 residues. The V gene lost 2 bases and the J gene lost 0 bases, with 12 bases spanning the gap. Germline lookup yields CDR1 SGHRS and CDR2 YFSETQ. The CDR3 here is CASSFKGLYSGNTIYF. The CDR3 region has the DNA TGCGCCAGCAGCTTCAAGGGGCTCTACTCTGGAAACACCATATATTTT.

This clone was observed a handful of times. The CDR3 nucleotides are TGTGCCAGCAGACAACAGGTCCCGGCAGGAAAACTGTTTTTT. Its protein is CASRQQVPAGKLFF. The chain uses TRBV6-1 and TRBJ1-4; tentatively, D is TRBD1 (5 bases). The germline V gene has CDR1 MNHNS and CDR2 SASEGT. V dropped 6 bases and J dropped 10 bases, with 18 bases sitting between them. The CDR3 covers 14 residues.

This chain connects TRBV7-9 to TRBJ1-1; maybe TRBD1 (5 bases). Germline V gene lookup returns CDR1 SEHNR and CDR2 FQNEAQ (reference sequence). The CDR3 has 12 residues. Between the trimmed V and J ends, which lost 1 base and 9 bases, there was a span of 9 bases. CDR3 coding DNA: TGTGCCAGCAGCTTAGAGGGGAGAAAAGCTTTCTTT. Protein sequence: CASSLEGRKAFF.

The CDR3 nucleotides read TGTGCCAGCAGTTTATCCCTAGCGGGTTCCTACGAGCAGTACTTC. It codes for CASSLSLAGSYEQYF. The rearrangement links TRBV27 to TRBJ2-7; 8 positions agree with TRBD2. In germline, CDR1 is MNHEY, CDR2 SMNVEV (reference sequence). Losses at the gene ends were 0 bases for V and 1 base for J; bases not matched to a gene: 2. This CDR3 is built from 15 residues.

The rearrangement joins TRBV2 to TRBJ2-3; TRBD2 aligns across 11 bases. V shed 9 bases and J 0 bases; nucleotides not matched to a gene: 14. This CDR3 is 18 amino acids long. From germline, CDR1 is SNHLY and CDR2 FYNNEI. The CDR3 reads CARRGPTSGDFSTDTQYF. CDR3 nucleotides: TGTGCCAGACGCGGCCCGACTAGCGGGGATTTCAGCACAGATACGCAGTATTTT.

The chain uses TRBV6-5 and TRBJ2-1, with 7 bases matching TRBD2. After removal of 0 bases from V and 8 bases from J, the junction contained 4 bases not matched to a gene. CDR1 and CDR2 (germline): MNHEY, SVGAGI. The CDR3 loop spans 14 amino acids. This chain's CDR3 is CASSYSGGFDEQFF. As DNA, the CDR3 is TGTGCCAGCAGTTACTCGGGGGGGTTTGATGAGCAGTTCTTC.

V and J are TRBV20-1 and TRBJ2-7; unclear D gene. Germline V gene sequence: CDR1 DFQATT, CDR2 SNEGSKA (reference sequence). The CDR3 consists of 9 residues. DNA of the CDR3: TGCACCCCGCCTTTCGCGCAGTACTTC. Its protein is CTPPFAQYF.